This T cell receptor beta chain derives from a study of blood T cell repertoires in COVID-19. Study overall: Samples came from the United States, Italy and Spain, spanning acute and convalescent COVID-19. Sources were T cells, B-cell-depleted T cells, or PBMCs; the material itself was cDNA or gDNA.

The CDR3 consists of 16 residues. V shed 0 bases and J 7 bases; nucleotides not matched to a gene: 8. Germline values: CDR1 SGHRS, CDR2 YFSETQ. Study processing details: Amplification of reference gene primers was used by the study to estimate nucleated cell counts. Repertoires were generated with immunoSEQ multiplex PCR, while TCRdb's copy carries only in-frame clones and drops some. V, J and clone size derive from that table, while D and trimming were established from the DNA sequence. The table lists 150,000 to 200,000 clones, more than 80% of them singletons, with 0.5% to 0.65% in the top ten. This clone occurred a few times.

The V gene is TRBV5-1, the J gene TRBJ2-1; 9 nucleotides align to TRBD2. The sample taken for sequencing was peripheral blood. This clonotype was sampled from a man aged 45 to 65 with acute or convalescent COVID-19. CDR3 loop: CASSLVALAGGNEQFF. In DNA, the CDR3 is TGCGCCAGCAGCTTGGTAGCACTAGCGGGCGGTAATGAGCAGTTCTTC.